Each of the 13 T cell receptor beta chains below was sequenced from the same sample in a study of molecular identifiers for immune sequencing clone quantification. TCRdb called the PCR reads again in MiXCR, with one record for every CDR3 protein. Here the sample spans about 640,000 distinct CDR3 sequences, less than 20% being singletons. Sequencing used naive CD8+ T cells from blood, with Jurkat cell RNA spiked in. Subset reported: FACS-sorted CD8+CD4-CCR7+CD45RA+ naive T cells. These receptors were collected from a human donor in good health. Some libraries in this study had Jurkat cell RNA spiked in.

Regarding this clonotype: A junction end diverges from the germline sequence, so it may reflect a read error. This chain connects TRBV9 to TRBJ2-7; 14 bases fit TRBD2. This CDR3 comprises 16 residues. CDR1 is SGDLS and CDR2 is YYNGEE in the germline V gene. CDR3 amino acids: CASSEGLAGVAYGQYF. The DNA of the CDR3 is TGTGCCAGCAGCGAGGGACTAGCGGGAGTTGCCTACGGGCAGTACTTC.

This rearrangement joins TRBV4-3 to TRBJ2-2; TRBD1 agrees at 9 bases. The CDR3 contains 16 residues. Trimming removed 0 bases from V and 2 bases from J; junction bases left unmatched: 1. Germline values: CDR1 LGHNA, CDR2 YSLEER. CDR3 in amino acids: CASSQDTGGNTGELFF. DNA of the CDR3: TGCGCCAGCAGCCAAGATACAGGGGGCAACACCGGGGAGCTGTTTTTT.

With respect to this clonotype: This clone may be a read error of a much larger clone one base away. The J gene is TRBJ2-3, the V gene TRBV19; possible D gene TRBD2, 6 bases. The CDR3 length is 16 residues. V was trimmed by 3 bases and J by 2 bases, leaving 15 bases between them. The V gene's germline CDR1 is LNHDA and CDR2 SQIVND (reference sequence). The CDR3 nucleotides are TGTGCCAGTAGTATGCGGGGACGGACTACCACAGATACGCAGTATTTT. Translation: CASSMRGRTTTDTQYF.

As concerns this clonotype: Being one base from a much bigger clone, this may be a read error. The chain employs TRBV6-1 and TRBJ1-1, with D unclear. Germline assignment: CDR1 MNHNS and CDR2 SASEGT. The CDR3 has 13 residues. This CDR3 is CASSEVANTGAFF. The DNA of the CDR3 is TGTGCCAGCAGTGAAGTAGCGAACACTGGAGCTTTCTTT.

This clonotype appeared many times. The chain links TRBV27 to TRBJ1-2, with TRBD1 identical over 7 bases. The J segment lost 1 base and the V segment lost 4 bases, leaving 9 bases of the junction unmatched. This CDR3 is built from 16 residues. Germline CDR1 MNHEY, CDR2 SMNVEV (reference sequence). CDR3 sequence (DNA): TGTGCCAGCAGTTCAGGCAGGGACAGCTTTAACTATGGCTACACCTTC. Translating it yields CASSSGRDSFNYGYTF.

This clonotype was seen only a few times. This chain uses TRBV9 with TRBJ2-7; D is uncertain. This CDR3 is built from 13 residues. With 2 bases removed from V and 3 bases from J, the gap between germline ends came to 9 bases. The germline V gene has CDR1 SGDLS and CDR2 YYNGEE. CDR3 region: CASSVTPDYEQYF. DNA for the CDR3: TGTGCCAGCAGCGTCACACCGGACTACGAGCAGTACTTC.

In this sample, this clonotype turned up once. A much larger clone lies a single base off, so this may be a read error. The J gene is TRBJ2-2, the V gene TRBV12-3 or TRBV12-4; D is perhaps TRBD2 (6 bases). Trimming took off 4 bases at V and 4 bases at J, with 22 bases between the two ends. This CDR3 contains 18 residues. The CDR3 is CASSSLGGGGMTTGELFF. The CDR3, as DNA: TGTGCCAGCAGTTCATTGGGGGGTGGGGGGATGACCACCGGGGAGCTGTTTTTT.

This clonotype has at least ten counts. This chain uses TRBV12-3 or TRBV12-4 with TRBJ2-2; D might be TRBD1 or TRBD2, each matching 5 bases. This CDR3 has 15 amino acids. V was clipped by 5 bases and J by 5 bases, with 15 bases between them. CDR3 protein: CASSNAGWGTGELFF. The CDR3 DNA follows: TGTGCCAGCAGTAACGCGGGCTGGGGGACCGGGGAGCTGTTTTTT.

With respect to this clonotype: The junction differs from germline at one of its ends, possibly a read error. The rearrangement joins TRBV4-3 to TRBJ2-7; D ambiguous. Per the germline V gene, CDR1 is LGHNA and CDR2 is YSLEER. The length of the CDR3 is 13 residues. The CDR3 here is CASSSAPSYKQYF. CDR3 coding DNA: TGCGCCAGCAGCTCCGCCCCCTCCTACAAGCAGTACTTC.

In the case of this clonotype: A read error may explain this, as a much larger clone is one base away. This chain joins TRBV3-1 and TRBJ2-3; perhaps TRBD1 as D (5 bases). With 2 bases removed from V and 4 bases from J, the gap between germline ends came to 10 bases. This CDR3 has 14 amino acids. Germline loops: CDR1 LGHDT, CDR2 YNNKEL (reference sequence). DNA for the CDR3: TGTGCCAGCAGCCAATCAGGGCTATCAGATACGCAGTATTTT. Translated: CASSQSGLSDTQYF.

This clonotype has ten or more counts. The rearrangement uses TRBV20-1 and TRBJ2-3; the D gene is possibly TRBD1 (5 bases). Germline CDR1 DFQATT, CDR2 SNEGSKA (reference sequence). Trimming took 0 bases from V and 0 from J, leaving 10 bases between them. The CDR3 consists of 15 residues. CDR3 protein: CSARDSGHSTDTQYF. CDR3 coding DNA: TGCAGTGCTAGAGATTCAGGGCATAGCACAGATACGCAGTATTTT.

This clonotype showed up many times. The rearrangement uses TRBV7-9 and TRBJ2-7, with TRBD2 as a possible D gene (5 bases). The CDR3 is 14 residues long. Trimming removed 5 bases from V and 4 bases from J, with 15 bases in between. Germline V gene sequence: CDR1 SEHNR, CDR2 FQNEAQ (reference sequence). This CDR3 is CASSLPGPGYEQYF. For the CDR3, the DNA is TGTGCCAGCAGCCTTCCGGGTCCGGGGTACGAGCAGTACTTC.

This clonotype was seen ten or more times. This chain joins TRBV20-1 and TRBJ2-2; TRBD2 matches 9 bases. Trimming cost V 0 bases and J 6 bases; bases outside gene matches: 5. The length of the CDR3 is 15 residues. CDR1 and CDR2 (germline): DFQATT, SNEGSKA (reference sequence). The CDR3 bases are TGCAGTGCTAGAGAGGGCGGGGGGGCCTCCGGGGAGCTGTTTTTT. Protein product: CSAREGGGASGELFF.